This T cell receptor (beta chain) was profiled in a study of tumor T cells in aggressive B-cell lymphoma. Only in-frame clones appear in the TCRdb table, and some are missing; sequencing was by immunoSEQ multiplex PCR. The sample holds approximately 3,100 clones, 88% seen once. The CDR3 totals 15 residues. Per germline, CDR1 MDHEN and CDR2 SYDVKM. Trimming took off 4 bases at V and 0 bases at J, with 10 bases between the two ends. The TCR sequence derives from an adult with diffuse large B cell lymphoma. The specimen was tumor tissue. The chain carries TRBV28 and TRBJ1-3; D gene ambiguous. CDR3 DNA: TGTGCCAGCAGTTCGGAGGGTGTCTCTGGAAACACCATATATTTT. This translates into CASSSEGVSGNTIYF.